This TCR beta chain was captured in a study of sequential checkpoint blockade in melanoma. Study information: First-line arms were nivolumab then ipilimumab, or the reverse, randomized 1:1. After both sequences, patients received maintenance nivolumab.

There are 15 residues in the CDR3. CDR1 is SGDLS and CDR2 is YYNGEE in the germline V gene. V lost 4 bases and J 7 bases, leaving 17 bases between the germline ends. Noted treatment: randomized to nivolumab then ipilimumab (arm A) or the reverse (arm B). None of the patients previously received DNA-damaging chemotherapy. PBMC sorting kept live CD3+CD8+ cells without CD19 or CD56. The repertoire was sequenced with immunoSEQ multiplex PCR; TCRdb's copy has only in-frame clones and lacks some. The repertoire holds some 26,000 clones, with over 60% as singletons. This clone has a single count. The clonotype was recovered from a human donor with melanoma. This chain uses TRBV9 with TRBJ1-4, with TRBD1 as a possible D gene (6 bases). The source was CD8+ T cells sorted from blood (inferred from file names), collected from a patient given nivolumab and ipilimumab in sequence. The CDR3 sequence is CASSPRGGAGEKLFF. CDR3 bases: TGTGCCAGCAGCCCCCGGGGGGGGGCAGGTGAAAAACTGTTTTTT.